Listed below are T cell receptor beta chains from one sample, sequenced in a study of blood T cell repertoires in COVID-19. Sequencing used immunoSEQ multiplex PCR; TCRdb keeps in-frame clones, though not all of them. The data show about 280,000 clones, with about four fifths seen just once and 8.5% to 9.5% held by the top ten. Material for sequencing was peripheral blood. The source is a woman aged 50 to 65 who had recovered from COVID-19. CDR3s include the opening cysteine and the closing phenylalanine or tryptophan. Each record gives: V gene, J gene, CDR3 protein.

TRBV5-1,TRBJ2-3,CASSLALPGSDTQYF
TRBV15,TRBJ2-1,CATSRTSGRGDEQFF
TRBV4-3,TRBJ2-1,CASSRQRENYNEQFF
TRBV29-1,TRBJ1-1,CSVLPQENTEAFF
TRBV24-1,TRBJ2-3,CATGRRTGSIDTQYF
TRBV30,TRBJ2-7,CAWNRQGPGYEQYF
TRBV19,TRBJ1-5,CASSIVDRRYSNQPQHF
TRBV28,TRBJ2-3,CASSSTGRADTQYF
TRBV20-1,TRBJ2-3,CSARADTQYF
TRBV7-2,TRBJ2-5,CASIKGTSQETQYF
TRBV4-3,TRBJ2-1,CASSQVRQTSGRGNEQFF
TRBV30,TRBJ2-1,CAWVDNEQFF
TRBV6-5,TRBJ1-1,CASSLQMNTEAFF
TRBV9,TRBJ1-4,CASSVRGGGEEKLFF
TRBV6-2/TRBV6-3,TRBJ1-1,CASSVSNPQQGMNTEAFF
TRBV19,TRBJ2-1,CASSPPRQSSSYNEQFF
TRBV7-2,TRBJ2-3,CASSLDRSTDTQYF
TRBV19,TRBJ2-2,CASSEYRGRRELFF
TRBV4-3,TRBJ1-4,CASSQETATNEKLFF
TRBV30,TRBJ2-2,CAWRGGGSNTGELFF
TRBV6-4,TRBJ2-1,CASSDGAGAFDEQFF
TRBV24-1,TRBJ1-1,CATSDLGQQKAFF
TRBV6-5,TRBJ1-3,CATRRQGVGNTIYF
TRBV5-1,TRBJ2-2,CASSLVRGITGELFF
TRBV19,TRBJ2-7,CASSNWDSYYEQYF
TRBV13,TRBJ2-6,CASSLSTGQGFTGANVLTF
TRBV5-5,TRBJ2-5,CASTRTDRRDSQYF
TRBV19,TRBJ2-3,CASQDRSSSTDTQYF
TRBV18,TRBJ2-7,CASSPPRTGAEQYF
TRBV5-5,TRBJ1-5,CASVYRDKEGNQPQHF
TRBV5-1,TRBJ2-5,CASSWTGDSGTQYF
TRBV5-1,TRBJ2-2,CASSLGGQAYTGELFF
TRBV14,TRBJ2-1,CASSQGPGDNNEQFF
TRBV4-1,TRBJ2-2,CASSQGRGSGTGELFF
TRBV24-1,TRBJ1-4,CATSEYNRVIGTNEKLFF
TRBV7-2,TRBJ2-5,CACKRGLAGGETQYF
TRBV4-1,TRBJ1-5,CASSQVGARSNQPQHF
TRBV28,TRBJ2-7,CASSSTGTGGGQYF
TRBV5-5,TRBJ1-2,CASSPGGPLYGYTF
TRBV7-9,TRBJ2-3,CASSLVAGVYTDTQYF
TRBV9,TRBJ2-1,CASSVGQGVEYNEQFF
TRBV5-1,TRBJ1-6,CASSAGTVDSPLHF
TRBV7-9,TRBJ2-2,CASSQRDRGAGELFF
TRBV11-2,TRBJ2-7,CASSLVKVTGVEQYF